This record covers a single TCR beta chain. Per the original methods: Nucleated cell counts were estimated from reference gene primer amplification. The assay was immunoSEQ multiplex PCR, and TCRdb's table has in-frame clones only and misses some. From that table come the V and J calls and clone size; the DNA was used to work out D and trimming. The table lists tens of thousands of clones, around 85% of them singletons. The data derive from a study of blood T cell repertoires in COVID-19. At the level of the study: Samples taken during acute and convalescent COVID-19 were collected in the United States, Italy and Spain. The analysed material was cDNA or gDNA that came from T cells, B-cell-depleted T cells, or PBMCs.

Trimming left V 5 bases short and J 2 bases short, with 12 bases between. This CDR3 is 15 amino acids long. Germline assignment: CDR1 MNHEY and CDR2 SMNVEV (reference sequence). V is TRBV27 and J is TRBJ2-2; TRBD2 is a possible D gene (6 bases). This TCR was sampled from a man aged 35 to 55 with acute or convalescent COVID-19. The material sequenced was peripheral blood. CDR3 residues: CASSRRVGNTGELFF. The CDR3 coding sequence is TGTGCCAGCAGTAGGAGGGTGGGAAACACCGGGGAGCTGTTTTTT.